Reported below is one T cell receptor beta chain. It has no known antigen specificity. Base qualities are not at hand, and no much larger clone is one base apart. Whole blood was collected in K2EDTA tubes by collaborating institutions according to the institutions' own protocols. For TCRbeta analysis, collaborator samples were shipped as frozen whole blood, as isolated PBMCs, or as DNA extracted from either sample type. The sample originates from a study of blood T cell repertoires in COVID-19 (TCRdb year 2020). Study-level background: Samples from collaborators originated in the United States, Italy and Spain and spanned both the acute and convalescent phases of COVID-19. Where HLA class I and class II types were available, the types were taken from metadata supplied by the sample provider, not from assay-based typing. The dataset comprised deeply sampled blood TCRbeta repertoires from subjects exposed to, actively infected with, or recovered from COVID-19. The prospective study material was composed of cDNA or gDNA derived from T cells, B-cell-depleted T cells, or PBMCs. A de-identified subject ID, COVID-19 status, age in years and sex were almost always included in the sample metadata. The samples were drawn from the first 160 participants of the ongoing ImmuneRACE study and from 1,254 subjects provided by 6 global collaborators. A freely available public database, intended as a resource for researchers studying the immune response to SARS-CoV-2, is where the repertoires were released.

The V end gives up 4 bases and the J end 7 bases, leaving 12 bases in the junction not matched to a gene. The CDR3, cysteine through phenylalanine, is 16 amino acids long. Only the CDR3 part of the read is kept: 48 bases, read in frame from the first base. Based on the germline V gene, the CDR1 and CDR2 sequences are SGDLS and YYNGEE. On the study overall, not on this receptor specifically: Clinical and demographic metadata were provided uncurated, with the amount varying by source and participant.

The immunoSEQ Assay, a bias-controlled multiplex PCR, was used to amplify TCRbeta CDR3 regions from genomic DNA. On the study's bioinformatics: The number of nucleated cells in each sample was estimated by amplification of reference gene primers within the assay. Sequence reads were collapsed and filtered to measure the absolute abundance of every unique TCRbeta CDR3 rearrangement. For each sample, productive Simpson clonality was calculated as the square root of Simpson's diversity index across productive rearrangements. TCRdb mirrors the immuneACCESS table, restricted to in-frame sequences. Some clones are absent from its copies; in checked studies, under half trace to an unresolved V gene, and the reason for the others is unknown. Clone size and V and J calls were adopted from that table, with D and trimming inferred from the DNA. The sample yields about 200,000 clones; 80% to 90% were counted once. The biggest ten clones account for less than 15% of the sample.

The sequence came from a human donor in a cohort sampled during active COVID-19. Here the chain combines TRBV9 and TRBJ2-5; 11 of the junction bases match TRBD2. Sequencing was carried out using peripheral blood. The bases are TGTGCCAGCAGCATCACCCCCTTTAGCGGGAGGGCGACCCAGTACTTC. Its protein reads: CASSITPFSGRATQYF.